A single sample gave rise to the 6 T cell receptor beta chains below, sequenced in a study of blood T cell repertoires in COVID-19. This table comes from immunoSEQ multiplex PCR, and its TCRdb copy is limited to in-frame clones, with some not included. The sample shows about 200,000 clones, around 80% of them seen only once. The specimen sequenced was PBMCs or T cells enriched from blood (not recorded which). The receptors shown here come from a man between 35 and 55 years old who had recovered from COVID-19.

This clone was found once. CDR3 loop: CASSSTGGRYEQYF. Written as DNA, the CDR3 is TGTGCCAGCAGTTCGACAGGGGGCCGATACGAGCAGTACTTC. This chain links TRBV28 with TRBJ2-7; 10 bases match TRBD1. The CDR3 covers 14 residues. From germline, CDR1 is MDHEN and CDR2 SYDVKM. With 4 bases clipped from V and 4 bases from J, the junction kept 4 bases outside the gene matches.

In nucleotides, the CDR3 is TGCGCCAGCAGCCCTCGACAGGGGACCACCATATATTTT. Protein sequence: CASSPRQGTTIYF. The chain carries TRBV5-1 and TRBJ1-3, with 8 bases aligning to TRBD1. This CDR3 comprises 13 residues. In germline, CDR1 is SGHRS, CDR2 YFSETQ. The junction had 6 bases not matched to a gene; V was cut back by 4 bases and J by 9 bases.

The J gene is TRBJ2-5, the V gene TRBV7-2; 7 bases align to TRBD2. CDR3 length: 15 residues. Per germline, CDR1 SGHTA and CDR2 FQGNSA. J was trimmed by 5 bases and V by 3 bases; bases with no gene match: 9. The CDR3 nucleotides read TGTGCCAGCAGCTTCCAGCGGGGCTCCGGGGAGACCCAGTACTTC. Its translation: CASSFQRGSGETQYF.

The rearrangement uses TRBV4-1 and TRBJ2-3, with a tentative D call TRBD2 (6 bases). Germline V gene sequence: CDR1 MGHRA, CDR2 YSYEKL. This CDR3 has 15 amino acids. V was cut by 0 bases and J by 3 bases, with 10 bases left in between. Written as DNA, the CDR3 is TGCGCCAGCAGCCAAGACTGGGGGAGGACAGATACGCAGTATTTT. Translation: CASSQDWGRTDTQYF.

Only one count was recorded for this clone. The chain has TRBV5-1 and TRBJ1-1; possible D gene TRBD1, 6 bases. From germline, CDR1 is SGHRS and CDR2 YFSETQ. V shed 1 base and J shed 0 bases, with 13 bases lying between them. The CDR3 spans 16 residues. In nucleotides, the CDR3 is TGCGCCAGCAGCTTGCAGGGGTTGACGATGAACACTGAAGCTTTCTTT. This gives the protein CASSLQGLTMNTEAFF.

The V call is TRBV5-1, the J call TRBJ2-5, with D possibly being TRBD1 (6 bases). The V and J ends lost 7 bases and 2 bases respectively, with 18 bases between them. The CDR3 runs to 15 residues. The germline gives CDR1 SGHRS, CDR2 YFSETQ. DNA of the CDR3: TGCGCCAGCCGACAACCGACAGGCTCTCAAGAGACCCAGTACTTC. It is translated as CASRQPTGSQETQYF.